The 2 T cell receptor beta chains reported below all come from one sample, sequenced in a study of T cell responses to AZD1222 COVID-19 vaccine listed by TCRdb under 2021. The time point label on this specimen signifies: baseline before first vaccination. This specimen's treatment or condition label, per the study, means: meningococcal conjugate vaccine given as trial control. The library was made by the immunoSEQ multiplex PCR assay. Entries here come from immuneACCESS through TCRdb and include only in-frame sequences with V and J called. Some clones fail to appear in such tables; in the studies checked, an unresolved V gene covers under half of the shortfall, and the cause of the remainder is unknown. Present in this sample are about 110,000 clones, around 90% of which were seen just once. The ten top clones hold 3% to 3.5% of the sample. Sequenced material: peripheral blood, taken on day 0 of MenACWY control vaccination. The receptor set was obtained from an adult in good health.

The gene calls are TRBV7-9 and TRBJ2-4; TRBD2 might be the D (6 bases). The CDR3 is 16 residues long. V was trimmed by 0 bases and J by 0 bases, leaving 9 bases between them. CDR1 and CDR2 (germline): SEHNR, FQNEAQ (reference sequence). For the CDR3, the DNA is TGTGCCAGCAGCTTAGCGGAGGGGAGAGCCAAAAACATTCAGTACTTC. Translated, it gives CASSLAEGRAKNIQYF.

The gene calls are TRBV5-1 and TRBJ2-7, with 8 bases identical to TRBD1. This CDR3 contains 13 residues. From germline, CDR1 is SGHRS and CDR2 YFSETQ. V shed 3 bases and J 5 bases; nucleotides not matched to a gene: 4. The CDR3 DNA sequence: TGCGCCAGCAGCTGGACAGGGATGGACGAGCAGTACTTC. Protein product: CASSWTGMDEQYF.